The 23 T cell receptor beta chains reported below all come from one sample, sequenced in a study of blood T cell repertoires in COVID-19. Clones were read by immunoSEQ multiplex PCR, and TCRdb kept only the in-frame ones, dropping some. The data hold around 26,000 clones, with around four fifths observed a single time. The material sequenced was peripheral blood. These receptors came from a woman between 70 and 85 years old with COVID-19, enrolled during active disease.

CDR3: CASSSGGTSGRAYNEQFF. DNA of the CDR3: TGCGCCAGCAGCTCCGGAGGGACTAGCGGGAGGGCCTACAATGAGCAGTTCTTC. The genes are TRBV5-1 and TRBJ2-1; TRBD2 matches at 16 bases. The length of the CDR3 is 18 residues. V lost 3 bases, J lost 2 bases, and 5 bases stayed unmatched. Germline V gene data show CDR1 as SGHRS and CDR2 as YFSETQ.

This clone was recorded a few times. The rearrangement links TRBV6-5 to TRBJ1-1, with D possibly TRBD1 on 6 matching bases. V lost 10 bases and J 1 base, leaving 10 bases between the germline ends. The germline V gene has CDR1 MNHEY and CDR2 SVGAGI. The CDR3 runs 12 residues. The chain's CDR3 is CATQGQNTEAFF. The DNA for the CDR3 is TGTGCCACCCAGGGACAGAACACTGAAGCTTTCTTT.

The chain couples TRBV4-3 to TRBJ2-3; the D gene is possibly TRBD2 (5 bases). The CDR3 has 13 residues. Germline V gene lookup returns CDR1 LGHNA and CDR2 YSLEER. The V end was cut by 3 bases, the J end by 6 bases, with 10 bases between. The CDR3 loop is CASSQASKDTQYF. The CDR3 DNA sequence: TGCGCCAGCAGCCAGGCTAGCAAGGATACGCAGTATTTT.

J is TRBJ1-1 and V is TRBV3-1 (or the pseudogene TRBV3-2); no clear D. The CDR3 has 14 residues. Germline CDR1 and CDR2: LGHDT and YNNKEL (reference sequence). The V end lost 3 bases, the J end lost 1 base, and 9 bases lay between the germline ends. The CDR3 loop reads CASSHARGNTEAFF. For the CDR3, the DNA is TGTGCCAGCAGCCACGCCCGGGGGAACACTGAAGCTTTCTTT.

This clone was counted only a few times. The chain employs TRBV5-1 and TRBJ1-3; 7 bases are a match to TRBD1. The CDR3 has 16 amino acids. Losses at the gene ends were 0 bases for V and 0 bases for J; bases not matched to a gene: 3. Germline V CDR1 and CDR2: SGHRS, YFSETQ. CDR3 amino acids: CASSLGAGGSGNTIYF. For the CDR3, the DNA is TGCGCCAGCAGCTTGGGTGCAGGGGGCTCTGGAAACACCATATATTTT.

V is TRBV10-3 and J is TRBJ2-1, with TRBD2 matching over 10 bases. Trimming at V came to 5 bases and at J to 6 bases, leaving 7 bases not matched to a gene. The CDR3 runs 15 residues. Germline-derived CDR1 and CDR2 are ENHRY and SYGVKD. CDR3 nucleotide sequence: TGTGCCATCAGTAAGGCGCTAGCGGGAGCCAATGAGCAGTTCTTC. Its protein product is CAISKALAGANEQFF.

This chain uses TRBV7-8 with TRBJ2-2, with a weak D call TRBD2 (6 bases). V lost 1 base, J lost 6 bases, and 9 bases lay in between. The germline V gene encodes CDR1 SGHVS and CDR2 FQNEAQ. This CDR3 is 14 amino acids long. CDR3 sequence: CASSLVAGPGELFF. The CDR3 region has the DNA TGTGCCAGCAGCTTAGTTGCGGGGCCCGGGGAGCTGTTTTTT.

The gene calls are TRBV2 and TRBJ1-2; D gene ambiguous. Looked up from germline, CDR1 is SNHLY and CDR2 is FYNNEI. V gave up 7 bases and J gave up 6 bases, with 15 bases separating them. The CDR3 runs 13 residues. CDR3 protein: CASTLEGWHGYTF. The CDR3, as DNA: TGTGCCAGCACCCTCGAGGGATGGCATGGCTACACCTTC.

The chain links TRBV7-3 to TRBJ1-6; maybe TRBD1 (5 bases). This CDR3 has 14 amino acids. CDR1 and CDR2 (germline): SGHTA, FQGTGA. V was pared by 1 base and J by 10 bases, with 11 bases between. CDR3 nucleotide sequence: TGTGCCAGCAGCTTAAGGGGCCATGGATCACCCCTCCACTTT. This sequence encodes CASSLRGHGSPLHF.

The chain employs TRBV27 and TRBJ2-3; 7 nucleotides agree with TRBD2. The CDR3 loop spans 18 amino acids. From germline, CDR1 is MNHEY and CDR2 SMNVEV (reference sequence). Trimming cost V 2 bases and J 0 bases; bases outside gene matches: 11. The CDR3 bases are TGTGCCAGCAGTTTACGCGGGGCTAGCGGTACTAGCACAGATACGCAGTATTTT. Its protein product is CASSLRGASGTSTDTQYF.

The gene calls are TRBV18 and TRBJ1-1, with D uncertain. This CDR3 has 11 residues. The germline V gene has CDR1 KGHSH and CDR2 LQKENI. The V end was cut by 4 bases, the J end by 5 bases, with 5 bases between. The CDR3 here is CASSLETEAFF. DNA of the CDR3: TGTGCCAGCTCACTAGAGACTGAAGCTTTCTTT.

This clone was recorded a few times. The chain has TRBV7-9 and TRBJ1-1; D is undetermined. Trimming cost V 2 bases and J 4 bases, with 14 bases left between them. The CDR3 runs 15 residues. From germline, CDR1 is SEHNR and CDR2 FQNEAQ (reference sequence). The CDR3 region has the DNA TGTGCCAGCAGCTTATTCCCAGCCGGCGGCACTGAAGCTTTCTTT. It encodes CASSLFPAGGTEAFF.

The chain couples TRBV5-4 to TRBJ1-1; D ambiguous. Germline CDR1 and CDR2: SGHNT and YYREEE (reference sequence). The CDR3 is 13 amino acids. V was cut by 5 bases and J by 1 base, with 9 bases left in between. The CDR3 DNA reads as TGTGCCAGCAGTAATACAGCGAACACTGAAGCTTTCTTT. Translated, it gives CASSNTANTEAFF.

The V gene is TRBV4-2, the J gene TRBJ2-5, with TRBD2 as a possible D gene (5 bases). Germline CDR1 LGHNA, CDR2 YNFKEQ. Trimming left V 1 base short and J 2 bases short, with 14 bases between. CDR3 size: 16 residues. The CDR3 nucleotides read TGTGCCAGCAGCCAAGGGGCTCGGGGAAGGCAAGAGACCCAGTACTTC. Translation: CASSQGARGRQETQYF.

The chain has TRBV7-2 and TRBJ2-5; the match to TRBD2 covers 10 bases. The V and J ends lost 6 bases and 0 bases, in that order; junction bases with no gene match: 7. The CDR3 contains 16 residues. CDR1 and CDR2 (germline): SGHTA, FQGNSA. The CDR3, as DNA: TGTGCCAGCAGTCGAGGACTAGCGGCATACCAAGAGACCCAGTACTTC. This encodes CASSRGLAAYQETQYF.

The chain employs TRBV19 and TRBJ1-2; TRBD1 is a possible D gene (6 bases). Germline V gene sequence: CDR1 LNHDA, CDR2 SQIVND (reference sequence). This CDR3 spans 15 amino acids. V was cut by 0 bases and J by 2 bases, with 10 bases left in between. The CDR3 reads CASSIDQGRNYGYTF. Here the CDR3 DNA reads TGTGCCAGTAGTATAGATCAGGGGCGAAACTATGGCTACACCTTC.

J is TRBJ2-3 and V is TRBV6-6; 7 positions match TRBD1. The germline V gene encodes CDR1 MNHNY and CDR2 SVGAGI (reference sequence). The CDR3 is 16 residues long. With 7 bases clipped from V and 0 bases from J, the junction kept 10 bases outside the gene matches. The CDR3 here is CASNPTGTRSTDTQYF. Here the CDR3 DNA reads TGTGCCAGCAATCCGACAGGGACCCGTAGCACAGATACGCAGTATTTT.

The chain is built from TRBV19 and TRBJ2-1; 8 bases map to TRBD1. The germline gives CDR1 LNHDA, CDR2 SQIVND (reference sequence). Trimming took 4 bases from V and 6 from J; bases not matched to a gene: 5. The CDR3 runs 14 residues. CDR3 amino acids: CASSTTDRANEQFF. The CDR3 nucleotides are TGTGCCAGTAGTACCACGGACAGGGCCAATGAGCAGTTCTTC. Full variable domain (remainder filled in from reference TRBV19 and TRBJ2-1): DGGITQSPKYLFRKEGQNVTLSCEQNLNHDAMYWYRQDPGQGLRLIYYSQIVNDFQKGDIAEGYSVSREKKESFPLTVTSAQKNPTAFYLCASSTTDRANEQFFGPGTRLTVL.

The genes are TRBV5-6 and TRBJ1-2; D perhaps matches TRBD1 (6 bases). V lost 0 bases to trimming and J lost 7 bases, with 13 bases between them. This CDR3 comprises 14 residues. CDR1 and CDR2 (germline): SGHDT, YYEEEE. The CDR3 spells CASSLGDIKGGYTF. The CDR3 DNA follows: TGTGCCAGCAGCTTGGGGGACATTAAGGGTGGCTACACCTTC.

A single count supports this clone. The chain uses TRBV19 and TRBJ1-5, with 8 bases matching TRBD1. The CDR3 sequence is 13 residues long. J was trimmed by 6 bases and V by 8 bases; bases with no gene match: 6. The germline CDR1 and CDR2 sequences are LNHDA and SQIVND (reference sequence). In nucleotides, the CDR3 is TGTGCCAGTGGACAGGGCGAAATTCAGCCCCAGCATTTT. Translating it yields CASGQGEIQPQHF.

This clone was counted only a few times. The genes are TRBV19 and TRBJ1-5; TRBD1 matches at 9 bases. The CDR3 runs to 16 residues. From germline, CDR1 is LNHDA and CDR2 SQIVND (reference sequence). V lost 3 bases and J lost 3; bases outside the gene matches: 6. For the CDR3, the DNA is TGTGCCAGTAGTATGGGACAGGGCGGGATCAATCAGCCCCAGCATTTT. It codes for CASSMGQGGINQPQHF.

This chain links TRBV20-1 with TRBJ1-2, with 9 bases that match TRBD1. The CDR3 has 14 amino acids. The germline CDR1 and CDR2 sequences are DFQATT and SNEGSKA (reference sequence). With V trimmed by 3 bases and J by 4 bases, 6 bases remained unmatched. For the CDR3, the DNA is TGCAGTGCTAGTGGTACAGGGGGCGCCTATGGCTACACCTTC. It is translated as CSASGTGGAYGYTF.

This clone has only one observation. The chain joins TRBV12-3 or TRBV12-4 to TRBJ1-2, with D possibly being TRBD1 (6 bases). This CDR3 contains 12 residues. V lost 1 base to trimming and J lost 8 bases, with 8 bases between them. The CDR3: CASSLERGGYTF. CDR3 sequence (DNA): TGTGCCAGCAGTTTAGAAAGGGGGGGCTACACCTTC.